What follows are 23 T cell receptor beta chains derived from one specimen sequenced in a study of cytomegalovirus exposure and HLA in healthy donors. Primers for the PCR totalled 60 Vbeta and 13 Jbeta. The method was immunoSEQ multiplex PCR; TCRdb's version includes in-frame clones alone and lacks a portion of them. The sample carries roughly 150,000 clones, 60% to 80% recorded once. Sequenced sample: PBMCs. The receptors were sampled from a woman aged 40 to 55 in good health and CMV-seronegative.

This clone was seen more than once but under ten times. The CDR3 here is CASSPGNSFYTF. DNA for the CDR3: TGTGCCAGCAGCCCGGGAAATTCTTTTTACACCTTC. The chain is built from TRBV27 and TRBJ1-2; D call uncertain. CDR3 length equals 12 residues. V shed 6 bases and J shed 11 bases, with 16 bases lying between them. The germline V gene encodes CDR1 MNHEY and CDR2 SMNVEV (reference sequence).

The J gene is TRBJ1-6, the V gene TRBV11-2; 10 bases are shared with TRBD1. The CDR3 consists of 15 residues. CDR1 SGHAT and CDR2 FQNNGV come from the germline V gene. The trim removed 0 bases at V and 11 bases at J, leaving 4 bases unmatched. The CDR3 protein is CASSLEGTGVTPLHF. The DNA for the CDR3 is TGTGCCAGCAGCTTAGAAGGGACAGGGGTGACACCCCTCCACTTT.

In this sample, this clone turned up once. This chain joins TRBV4-3 and TRBJ2-5; D is unresolved. With 0 bases removed from V and 5 bases from J, the gap between germline ends came to 10 bases. This CDR3 region has 14 residues. The germline CDR1 and CDR2 sequences are LGHNA and YSLEER. Here the CDR3 reads CASSQEYGYETQYF. The DNA of the CDR3 is TGCGCCAGCAGCCAAGAATACGGTTATGAGACCCAGTACTTC.

V and J are TRBV28 and TRBJ2-7; tentative D call: TRBD1 (5 bases). Germline V CDR1 and CDR2: MDHEN, SYDVKM. Trimming removed 3 bases at V and 6 bases at J, with 12 bases between. CDR3 length: 13 amino acids. The chain's CDR3 is CASSFGAGIEQYF. CDR3 in DNA: TGTGCCAGCAGTTTTGGGGCTGGGATCGAGCAGTACTTC.

This chain uses TRBV11-3 with TRBJ1-1; 9 bases line up with TRBD1. Germline CDR1 reads SGHNT; CDR2 reads YENEEA. Losses at the gene ends were 6 bases for V and 1 base for J; bases not matched to a gene: 9. This CDR3 region has 16 residues. The chain's CDR3 is CASRLARQGENTEAFF. CDR3 sequence (DNA): TGTGCCAGCAGGCTCGCCCGACAGGGGGAGAACACTGAAGCTTTCTTT.

The rearrangement joins TRBV7-2 to TRBJ2-7; D gene unclear. The CDR3 covers 13 residues. V was cut by 5 bases and J by 3 bases, with 11 bases left in between. CDR1 and CDR2 (germline): SGHTA, FQGNSA. DNA of the CDR3: TGTGCCAGCAGCCGTACAGTAAGCTACGAGCAGTACTTC. Its translation is CASSRTVSYEQYF.

In DNA, the CDR3 is TGTGCCAGCAGCGCGGGACAGGGGAATGAAAAACTGTTTTTT. This encodes CASSAGQGNEKLFF. The chain is built from TRBV2 and TRBJ1-4; 10 positions agree with TRBD1. J gave up 5 bases and V 6 bases, and 3 bases lay outside the gene matches. The CDR3 runs 14 residues. The germline gives CDR1 SNHLY, CDR2 FYNNEI. Variable domain in full (rest from reference TRBV2 and TRBJ1-4): EPEVTQTPSHQVTQMGQEVILRCVPISNHLYFYWYRQILGQKVEFLVSFYNNEISEKSEIFDDQFSVERPDGSNFTLKIRSTKLEDSAMYFCASSAGQGNEKLFFGSGTQLSVL.

This rearrangement joins TRBV5-8 to TRBJ1-2; no definite D call. The germline V gene has CDR1 SGHTS and CDR2 YDEGEE. This CDR3 spans 14 amino acids. Between the trimmed V and J ends, which lost 4 bases and 2 bases, there was a span of 12 bases. The CDR3 sequence is CASSTSLWNYGYTF. The CDR3 bases are TGTGCCAGCAGCACGAGTTTGTGGAACTATGGCTACACCTTC.

The CDR3 region is CASSTMTGKPYEQYF. DNA for the CDR3: TGTGCCAGCAGCACCATGACAGGGAAACCCTACGAGCAGTACTTC. The chain couples TRBV7-2 to TRBJ2-7; 7 nucleotides align to TRBD1. The V gene's germline CDR1 is SGHTA and CDR2 FQGNSA. The J segment lost 2 bases and the V segment lost 5 bases, leaving 9 bases of the junction unmatched. The CDR3 is made up of 15 amino acids.

This chain connects TRBV27 to TRBJ2-1; D remains unclear. The CDR3 length is 14 residues. Germline assignment: CDR1 MNHEY and CDR2 SMNVEV (reference sequence). The germline V and J ends were trimmed by 2 bases and 5 bases, with 10 bases remaining between them. CDR3 region: CASSLRLADNEQFF. CDR3 in DNA: TGTGCCAGCAGTTTAAGGTTAGCAGACAATGAGCAGTTCTTC.

This clone has a handful of counts. CDR3 residues: CASSTDQDTEAFF. The CDR3 coding sequence is TGCGCCAGCAGCACCGACCAGGACACTGAAGCTTTCTTT. The rearrangement joins TRBV5-1 to TRBJ1-1; D is unresolved. In germline, CDR1 is SGHRS, CDR2 YFSETQ. Trimming stripped 4 bases from V and 3 bases from J, with 10 bases between. The CDR3 has 13 amino acids.

V usage is TRBV19 and J usage is TRBJ2-7, with D perhaps TRBD1 (6 bases). Germline CDR1 LNHDA, CDR2 SQIVND (reference sequence). The CDR3 sequence is 13 residues long. V lost 2 bases to trimming and J lost 3 bases, with 8 bases between them. In DNA, the CDR3 is TGTGCCAGTAGTATAACAGGGAGCTACGAGCAGTACTTC. Its translation is CASSITGSYEQYF.

The chain links TRBV15 to TRBJ1-5; D is unresolved. The length of the CDR3 is 13 residues. Trimming left V 3 bases short and J 6 bases short, with 9 bases between. Per germline, CDR1 LNHNV and CDR2 YYDKDF (reference sequence). The CDR3: CATSSSGGQPQHF. As DNA, the CDR3 is TGTGCCACCAGCAGTTCAGGAGGTCAGCCCCAGCATTTT.

This chain joins TRBV7-3 and TRBJ2-7, with a weak D call TRBD2 (6 bases). This CDR3 spans 14 amino acids. Trimming took off 2 bases at V and 3 bases at J, with 11 bases between the two ends. The germline V gene has CDR1 SGHTA and CDR2 FQGTGA. CDR3 bases: TGTGCCAGCAGCTTACTTGCGGGGCGCTACGAGCAGTACTTC. This codes for CASSLLAGRYEQYF.

J is TRBJ2-1 and V is TRBV15; 11 bases are a match to TRBD1. CDR1 LNHNV and CDR2 YYDKDF come from the germline V gene (reference sequence). The CDR3 runs to 19 residues. V shed 0 bases, J shed 3 bases, and the junction held 10 bases outside the gene matches. The CDR3 DNA follows: TGTGCCACCAGCAGAGATCCCCGAACGGGACAGGGGGGCTACAATGAGCAGTTCTTC. Translated: CATSRDPRTGQGGYNEQFF.

The CDR3 DNA is TGTGCCAGCAGCTTGGCGACTAGCGGGGCGGAGACCCAGTACTTC. Translated: CASSLATSGAETQYF. V gene TRBV5-4 combines with J gene TRBJ2-5; 11 bases fit TRBD2. V shed 0 bases and J 5 bases; nucleotides not matched to a gene: 3. There are 15 residues in the CDR3. Germline lookup yields CDR1 SGHNT and CDR2 YYREEE (reference sequence).

The chain employs TRBV6-1 and TRBJ2-3, with D tentatively TRBD2 (6 bases). V lost 4 bases, J lost 0 bases, and 14 bases lay in between. The CDR3 totals 16 residues. In germline, CDR1 is MNHNS, CDR2 SASEGT. CDR3 nucleotide sequence: TGTGCCAGCAGTGCCTATTCCGGGACTAGCACAGATACGCAGTATTTT. This translates into CASSAYSGTSTDTQYF.

The rearrangement uses TRBV5-1 and TRBJ1-1; TRBD1 aligns across 9 bases. CDR3 size: 17 residues. With V trimmed by 4 bases and J by 2 bases, 12 bases remained unmatched. CDR1 and CDR2 (germline): SGHRS, YFSETQ. CDR3 residues: CASSTPGQGTHNTEAFF. The DNA of the CDR3 is TGCGCCAGCAGCACACCGGGACAGGGAACGCACAACACTGAAGCTTTCTTT.

The chain is built from TRBV28 and TRBJ2-7; TRBD2 agrees at 14 bases. This CDR3 is built from 22 residues. Per germline, CDR1 MDHEN and CDR2 SYDVKM. Trimming took 5 bases from V and 6 from J; bases not matched to a gene: 27. The CDR3 nucleotides read TGTGCCAGCAGTAAACGTGCCGGGAGGGGACTAGCGGGAGTGTCCCTATATCTCGAGCAGTACTTC. Translating it yields CASSKRAGRGLAGVSLYLEQYF.

The chain uses TRBV5-5 and TRBJ2-7, with D possibly TRBD2 on 7 matching bases. V gave up 4 bases and J gave up 0 bases, with 17 bases separating them. Germline CDR1 is SGHKS and CDR2 is YYEKEE (reference sequence). The CDR3 spans 16 residues. CDR3 in amino acids: CASSRWSGGASYEQYF. The CDR3, as DNA: TGTGCCAGCAGCCGGTGGTCGGGGGGCGCCTCCTACGAGCAGTACTTC.

This clone has just a few counts. The chain is built from TRBV23-1 and TRBJ1-2; 10 bases agree with TRBD1. TRBV23-1 is marked as an open reading frame, function uncertain. V gave up 8 bases and J gave up 4 bases; unmatched junction bases: 10. The CDR3 runs 15 residues. The CDR3 DNA reads as TGCGCCAGCTTAGGGAGACAGGGGGCGGGCTATGGCTACACCTTC. The encoded protein is CASLGRQGAGYGYTF.

The CDR3 loop is CASSLKGAVGQFF. DNA for the CDR3: TGTGCCAGCAGCTTAAAGGGGGCGGTGGGGCAGTTCTTC. The chain links TRBV7-3 to TRBJ2-1, with 7 bases identical to TRBD1. The germline gives CDR1 SGHTA, CDR2 FQGTGA. V lost 1 base and J lost 12; bases outside the gene matches: 6. The CDR3 consists of 13 residues.

The V gene is TRBV25-1, the J gene TRBJ2-3; 8 nucleotides line up with TRBD2. CDR1 and CDR2 from the germline V gene are MGHDK and SYGVNS. CDR3 length: 16 residues. V shed 2 bases and J 5 bases; nucleotides not matched to a gene: 9. CDR3 loop: CASSERAGAQIDTQYF. Here the CDR3 DNA reads TGTGCCAGCAGTGAAAGAGCGGGGGCGCAGATAGATACGCAGTATTTT.